A selection of T cell receptor beta chains follows, all from one sample in a study of blood T cell repertoires in COVID-19. Here immunoSEQ multiplex PCR was the method, and the copy in TCRdb shows in-frame clones only, minus some. The data contain 200,000 to 300,000 clones, around 88% of them singletons. Material for sequencing was PBMCs or T cells enriched from blood (not recorded which). The receptor source for this set is a woman aged 40 to 50 with acute COVID-19. Each CDR3 is given with its conserved first and last residue. Each record gives: clone size, V gene, J gene, D gene, CDR3 DNA, CDR3 protein. The D gene is left open where the match is weak. Size values are once, few and many counts, or a class for expanded clones, and some rows have none.

-	TRBV19	TRBJ2-6	-	TGTGCCAGTACGAACGTAGACTCTGGGGCCAACGTCCTGACTTTC	CASTNVDSGANVLTF
-	TRBV10-3	TRBJ2-7	-	TGTGCCATCCAAGGACAGTACGAGCAGTACTTC	CAIQGQYEQYF
-	TRBV13	TRBJ1-1	-	TGTGCCAGCAGCTTAGTTACAGGCAACACTGAAGCTTTCTTT	CASSLVTGNTEAFF
-	TRBV7-9	TRBJ2-1	TRBD2	TGTGCCAGCAGCAGAACCGGGACTACCTCTTACAATGAGCAGTTCTTC	CASSRTGTTSYNEQFF
-	TRBV5-1	TRBJ1-1	TRBD1	TGCGCCAGCAGCTTGGGGCCAGGGGGCGCCTCTGAAGCTTTCTTT	CASSLGPGGASEAFF
-	TRBV7-9	TRBJ2-3	TRBD1	TGTGCCAGCAGCCCACAGGGGGCTGGGGATACGCAGTATTTT	CASSPQGAGDTQYF
-	TRBV6-6	TRBJ2-1	-	TGTGCCAGCAGTCCCCGGGGAAGCGGGTGGGAAGGACTTACCTACAATGAGCAGTTCTTC	CASSPRGSGWEGLTYNEQFF
once	TRBV19	TRBJ1-6	TRBD1	TGTGCCAGTAGTATAGAGCGCCGACAGGGCGGTAATGGTTCACCCCTCCACTTT	CASSIERRQGGNGSPLHF
-	TRBV6-5	TRBJ2-3	-	TGTGCCAGCAGGAGGGGGAGTTCAGATACGCAGTATTTT	CASRRGSSDTQYF
-	TRBV5-1	TRBJ2-7	TRBD1	TGCGCCAGCAGCCCCGACAGGGTCGGACGGTTATACGAGCAGTACTTC	CASSPDRVGRLYEQYF
-	TRBV30	TRBJ1-1	-	TGTGCCTGGAGTCTGGACAGAAACACTGAAGCTTTCTTT	CAWSLDRNTEAFF
few	TRBV11-2	TRBJ1-1	-	TGTGCCAGCAGCTCGACGACAGGAGAGAAGTTAGAAGCTTTCTTT	CASSSTTGEKLEAFF
-	TRBV7-6	TRBJ1-4	TRBD1	TGTGCCAGCAGCCCCTTAATGGAACGAGGACAGGGTACTAATGAAAAACTGTTTTTT	CASSPLMERGQGTNEKLFF
-	TRBV19	TRBJ1-2	-	TGTGCCAGTAGCCAATTCTATGGCTACACCTTC	CASSQFYGYTF
-	TRBV2	TRBJ1-1	TRBD1	TGTGCCAGCAGTGATATAACAGGGGGCCCGAACACTGAAGCTTTCTTT	CASSDITGGPNTEAFF
-	TRBV6-5	TRBJ2-7	-	TGTGCCAGCAGTTCTCCCTACGAGCAGTACTTC	CASSSPYEQYF
-	TRBV18	TRBJ2-3	-	TGTGCCAGCTCACCAAAAAGCATAGCGGACACAGATACGCAGTATTTT	CASSPKSIADTDTQYF
-	TRBV6-6	TRBJ2-3	TRBD2	TGTGCCAGCAGTAATAGCGGGAGAGGTTCAGATACGCAGTATTTT	CASSNSGRGSDTQYF
once	TRBV3-1/TRBV3-2	TRBJ2-1	TRBD2	TGTGCCAGCAGTACGATCCCGACTAGCGGGAGGTACAATGAGCAGTTCTTC	CASSTIPTSGRYNEQFF
-	TRBV19	TRBJ2-5	-	TGTGCCAGTAGTAGTAGGGGCTTAGGGGAGACCCAGTACTTC	CASSSRGLGETQYF
-	TRBV2	TRBJ1-6	-	TGTGCCAGCAACGGGACACCGTCTCCCCGGGATTCACCCCTCCACTTT	CASNGTPSPRDSPLHF
-	TRBV2	TRBJ2-3	TRBD1	TGTGCCAGCAGTGAGGGCAGGGGGCGAATCACCGATACGCAGTATTTT	CASSEGRGRITDTQYF
-	TRBV15	TRBJ1-5	-	TGTGCCACCAGCAGAGATACAGGCGTAAATCAGCCCCAGCATTTT	CATSRDTGVNQPQHF
-	TRBV27	TRBJ2-5	-	TGTGCCAGCAGCTATGACAGAGGGGGAAGGGAGACCCAGTACTTC	CASSYDRGGRETQYF
-	TRBV29-1	TRBJ2-2	TRBD2	TGCAGCGTCGATAGCGGGGTGAACGCCGGGGAGCTGTTTTTT	CSVDSGVNAGELFF
once	TRBV5-1	TRBJ2-7	TRBD1	TGCGCCAGCAGCCTTACAGGGGGCGTGTACGAGCAGTACTTC	CASSLTGGVYEQYF
-	TRBV19	TRBJ2-6	-	TGTGCCAGTAGTCCTACAGTGGACTTTGTCTCTGGGGCCAACGTCCTGACTTTC	CASSPTVDFVSGANVLTF
-	TRBV5-3	TRBJ2-3	-	TGTGCCAGAAGCCCCCCTCCCTTCGGCACAGATACGCAGTATTTT	CARSPPPFGTDTQYF
-	TRBV21-1	TRBJ2-7	-	TGTGCCAGCAGCAACCACCCACCGGGACAGGGCCCCTACGAGCAGTACTTC	CASSNHPPGQGPYEQYF
-	TRBV18	TRBJ1-3	-	TGTGCCAGCTCAAACCCTAGCCTCTCTGGAAACACCATATATTTT	CASSNPSLSGNTIYF
-	TRBV9	TRBJ1-2	-	TGTGCCAGCAGCGTAGTATGGACAGCGCTCAGGAACTATGGCTACACCTTC	CASSVVWTALRNYGYTF
-	TRBV7-6	TRBJ2-5	-	TGTGCCAGCAGCTTAATGTCGGAGACCCAGTACTTC	CASSLMSETQYF
-	TRBV6-5	TRBJ2-3	TRBD2	TGTGCCAGCAGTTACTCTAGCGGGAGCACAGATACGCAGTATTTT	CASSYSSGSTDTQYF
-	TRBV20-1	TRBJ1-1	TRBD1	TGCAGTGCTAGTTTTCTTTCCTCAGGGACAGGGTGGGACACTGAAGCTTTCTTT	CSASFLSSGTGWDTEAFF
-	TRBV19	TRBJ1-3	TRBD1	TGTGCCAGTAGCTATATAGGGGGCTTTGGAAACACCATATATTTT	CASSYIGGFGNTIYF
-	TRBV7-9	TRBJ2-1	TRBD2	TGTGCCAGCAGCTTGGGGGCTAGCGGGATTCTTTACAATGAGCAGTTCTTC	CASSLGASGILYNEQFF
-	TRBV9	TRBJ1-2	-	TGTGCCAGCAGCCCGGGAAGGGACTATGGCTACACCTTC	CASSPGRDYGYTF
-	TRBV6-5	TRBJ2-1	TRBD1	TGTGCCAGCAGTCCGCGGACAGGGGTTGGCAATGAGCAGTTCTTC	CASSPRTGVGNEQFF
-	TRBV4-1	TRBJ2-1	TRBD2	TGCGCCAGCAGCCAAGACCTTACTCTAGCGGAACCCTACAATGAGCAGTTCTTC	CASSQDLTLAEPYNEQFF
-	TRBV5-8	TRBJ2-3	TRBD1	TGTGCCAGAGGGACAGGGGGACGGGATACGCAGTATTTT	CARGTGGRDTQYF
few	TRBV7-2	TRBJ1-5	TRBD1	TGTGCCAGCAGCGCCAGGGACAGGGGGGACAATCAGCCCCAGCATTTT	CASSARDRGDNQPQHF
-	TRBV24-1	TRBJ1-5	-	TGTGCCACCAGTGATTTGGACACAAATCAGCCCCAGCATTTT	CATSDLDTNQPQHF
once	TRBV7-9	TRBJ2-1	-	TGTGCCAGCAGCCCCGTGAGTGAGCAGTTCTTC	CASSPVSEQFF
-	TRBV12-3/TRBV12-4	TRBJ1-2	-	TGTGCCAGCAGTTTTACAGGGTCGGATGGCTACACCTTC	CASSFTGSDGYTF
-	TRBV14	TRBJ1-4	TRBD1	TGTGCCAGCAGCCAAAATGGACAGGGGTCATCGGTGAAAGAAAAACTGTTTTTT	CASSQNGQGSSVKEKLFF
-	TRBV19	TRBJ2-7	-	TGTGCCAGTAGTATTACATCACTCGGGGGCTACGAGCAGTACTTC	CASSITSLGGYEQYF